This record looks at one T cell receptor beta chain sequence and its context. Its antigen is not identified. The data belong to a study of cytomegalovirus exposure and HLA in healthy donors. Study findings and constraints: Some V segments, TRBV6-2 and TRBV6-3 among them, were indistinguishable and were therefore excluded. Immune exposure data for these donors was limited to CMV serostatus. Follow-up analysis seemed to connect common viral pathogens with several of the most significant clusters identified.

The PCR employed 60 Vbeta primers together with 13 Jbeta primers. The data were produced by immunoSEQ multiplex PCR, yet TCRdb's version contains in-frame clones alone and is incomplete. Seen in this sample are under 200,000 clones; the ten most common clones hold 6.5%. This CDR3 comprises 12 residues. The V end was cut by 1 base, the J end by 3 bases, with 7 bases between. Germline V gene lookup returns CDR1 GTSNPN and CDR2 SVGIG (reference sequence). This receptor was taken from a man younger than 40 in good health and CMV-seronegative. The chain uses TRBV30 and TRBJ2-7; D ambiguous. Sequenced input: PBMCs. CDR3 protein: CAWSGLRYEQYF. The CDR3 DNA reads as TGTGCCTGGAGTGGGCTCCGCTACGAGCAGTACTTC.